This TCR beta chain appears in the sequencing data of a study of shared clonotypes between healthy human individuals. This CDR3 is built from 14 residues. V gave up 6 bases and J gave up 3 bases, with 11 bases separating them. Germline values: CDR1 SNHLY, CDR2 FYNNEI. Cells designated naive CD8 were CD45RO-negative and were positively selected for CCR7, with terminally differentiated effector memory CD45RA+ cells excluded. Healthy HIV-negative adults with no recent acute infections or vaccinations were recruited as donors. The donor cohort consisted entirely of Caucasian adults residing in Nashville, Tennessee. Data came from immunoSEQ multiplex PCR; TCRdb stores just in-frame clones and leaves some out. The table records approximately 1.9 million clones, 85% to 95% of them present only once.

The TCR comes from a man between 18 and 35 years old in good health. Some clones in this sample may be carry-over from other donors' samples. The chain joins TRBV2 to TRBJ1-4; D may be TRBD1 (5 bases). The sample comprised naive CD8+ T cells from PBMCs. The DNA for the CDR3 is TGTGCCAGCAGAGTACCAGGGTCTAATGAAAAACTGTTTTTT. As protein: CASRVPGSNEKLFF.